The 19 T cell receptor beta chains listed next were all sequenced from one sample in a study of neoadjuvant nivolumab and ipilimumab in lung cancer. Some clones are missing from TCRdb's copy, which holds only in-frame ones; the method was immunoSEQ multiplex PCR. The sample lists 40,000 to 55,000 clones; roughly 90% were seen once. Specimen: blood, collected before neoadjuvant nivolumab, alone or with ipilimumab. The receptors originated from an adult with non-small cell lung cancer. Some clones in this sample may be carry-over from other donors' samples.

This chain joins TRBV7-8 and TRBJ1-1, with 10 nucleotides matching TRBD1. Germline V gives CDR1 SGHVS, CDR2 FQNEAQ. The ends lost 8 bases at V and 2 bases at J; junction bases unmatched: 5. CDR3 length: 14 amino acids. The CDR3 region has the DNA TGTGCCAGCGGCCGACAGGGGGCAAACACTGAAGCTTTCTTT. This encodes CASGRQGANTEAFF. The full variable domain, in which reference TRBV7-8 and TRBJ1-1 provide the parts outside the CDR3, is GAGVSQSPRYKVAKRGQDVALRCDPISGHVSLFWYQQALGQGPEFLTYFQNEAQLDKSGLPSDRFFAERPEGSVSTLKIQRTQQEDSAVYLCASGRQGANTEAFFGQGTRLTVV.

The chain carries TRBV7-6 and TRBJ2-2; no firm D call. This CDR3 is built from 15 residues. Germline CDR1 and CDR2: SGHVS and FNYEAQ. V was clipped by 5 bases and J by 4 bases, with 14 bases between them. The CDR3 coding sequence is TGTGCCAGCAGCCAGCTGGTGGAAGTCACCGGGGAGCTGTTTTTT. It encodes CASSQLVEVTGELFF.

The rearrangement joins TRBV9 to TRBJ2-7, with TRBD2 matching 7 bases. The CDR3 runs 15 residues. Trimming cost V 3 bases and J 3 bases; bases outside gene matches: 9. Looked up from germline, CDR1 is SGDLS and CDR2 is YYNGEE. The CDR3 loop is CASSAGGGADYEQYF. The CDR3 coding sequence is TGTGCCAGCAGCGCTGGGGGAGGGGCTGACTACGAGCAGTACTTC.

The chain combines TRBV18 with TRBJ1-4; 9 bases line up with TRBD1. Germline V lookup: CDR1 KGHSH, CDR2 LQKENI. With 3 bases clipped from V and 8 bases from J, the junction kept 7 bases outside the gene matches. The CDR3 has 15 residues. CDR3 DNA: TGTGCCAGCTCACCTTCGACAGGGGGGGACGAAAAACTGTTTTTT. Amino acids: CASSPSTGGDEKLFF. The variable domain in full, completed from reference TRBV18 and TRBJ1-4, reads NAGVMQNPRHLVRRRGQEARLRCSPMKGHSHVYWYRQLPEEGLKFMVYLQKENIIDESGMPKERFSAEFPKEGPSILRIQQVVRGDSAAYFCASSPSTGGDEKLFFGSGTQLSVL.

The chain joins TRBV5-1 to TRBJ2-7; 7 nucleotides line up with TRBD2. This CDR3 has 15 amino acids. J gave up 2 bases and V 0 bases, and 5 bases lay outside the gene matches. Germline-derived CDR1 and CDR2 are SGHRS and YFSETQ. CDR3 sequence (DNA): TGCGCCAGCAGCTTGGTGGCAGGGACTACCTACGAGCAGTACTTC. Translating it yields CASSLVAGTTYEQYF.

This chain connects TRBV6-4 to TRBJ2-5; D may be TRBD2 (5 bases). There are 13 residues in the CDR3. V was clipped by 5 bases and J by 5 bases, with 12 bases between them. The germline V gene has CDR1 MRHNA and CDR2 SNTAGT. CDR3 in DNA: TGTGCCAGCAGTTTTAGCGCCGGGGAGACCCAGTACTTC. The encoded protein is CASSFSAGETQYF.

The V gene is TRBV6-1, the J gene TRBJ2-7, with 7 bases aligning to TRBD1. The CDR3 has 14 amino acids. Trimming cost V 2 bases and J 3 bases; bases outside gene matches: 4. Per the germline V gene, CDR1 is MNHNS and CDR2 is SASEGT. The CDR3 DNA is TGTGCCAGCAGTGAAACCTACAGGGGCTACGAGCAGTACTTC. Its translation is CASSETYRGYEQYF.

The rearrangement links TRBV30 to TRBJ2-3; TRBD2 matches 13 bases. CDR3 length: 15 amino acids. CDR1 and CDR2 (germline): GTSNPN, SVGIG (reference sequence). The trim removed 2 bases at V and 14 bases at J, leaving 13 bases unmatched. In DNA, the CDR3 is TGTGCCTGGAGTCCCCCCGGGACTAGCGGGATCGCTCTGTATTTT. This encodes CAWSPPGTSGIALYF.

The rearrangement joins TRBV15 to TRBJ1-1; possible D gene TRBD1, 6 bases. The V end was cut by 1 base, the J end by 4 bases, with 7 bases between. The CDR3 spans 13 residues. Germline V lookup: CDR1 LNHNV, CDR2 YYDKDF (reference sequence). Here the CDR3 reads CATSRGGPTEAFF. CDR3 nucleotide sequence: TGTGCCACCAGCAGAGGGGGGCCCACTGAAGCTTTCTTT.

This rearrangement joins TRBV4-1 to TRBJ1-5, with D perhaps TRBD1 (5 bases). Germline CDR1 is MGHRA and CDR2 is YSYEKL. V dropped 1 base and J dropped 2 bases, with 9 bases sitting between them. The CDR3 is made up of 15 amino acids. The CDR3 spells CASSQVGDGNQPQHF. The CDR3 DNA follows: TGCGCCAGCAGCCAAGTAGGGGACGGCAATCAGCCCCAGCATTTT.

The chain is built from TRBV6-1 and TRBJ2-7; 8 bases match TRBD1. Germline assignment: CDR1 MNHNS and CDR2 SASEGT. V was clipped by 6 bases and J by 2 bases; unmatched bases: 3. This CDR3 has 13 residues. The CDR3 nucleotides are TGTGCCAGCAGCGTGGGACAGGCCTACGAGCAGTACTTC. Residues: CASSVGQAYEQYF.

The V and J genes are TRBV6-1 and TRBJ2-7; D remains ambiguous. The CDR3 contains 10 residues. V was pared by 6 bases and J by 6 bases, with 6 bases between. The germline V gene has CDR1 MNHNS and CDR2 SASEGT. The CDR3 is CASRNLEQYF. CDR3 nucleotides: TGTGCCAGCAGAAACCTCGAGCAGTACTTC.

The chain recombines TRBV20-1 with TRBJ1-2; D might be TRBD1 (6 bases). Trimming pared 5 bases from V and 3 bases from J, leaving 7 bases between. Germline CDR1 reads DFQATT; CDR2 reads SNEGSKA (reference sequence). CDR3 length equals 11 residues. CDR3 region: CSAQGYYGYTF. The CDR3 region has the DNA TGCAGTGCTCAGGGGTACTATGGCTACACCTTC.

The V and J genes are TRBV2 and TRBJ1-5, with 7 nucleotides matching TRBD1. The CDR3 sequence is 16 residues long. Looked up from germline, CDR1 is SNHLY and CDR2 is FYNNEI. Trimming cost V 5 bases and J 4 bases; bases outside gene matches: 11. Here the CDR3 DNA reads TGTGCCAGCAGTCCAGGGACAGCCCTTCGGAATCAGCCCCAGCATTTT. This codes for CASSPGTALRNQPQHF. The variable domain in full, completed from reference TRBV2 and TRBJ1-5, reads EPEVTQTPSHQVTQMGQEVILRCVPISNHLYFYWYRQILGQKVEFLVSFYNNEISEKSEIFDDQFSVERPDGSNFTLKIRSTKLEDSAMYFCASSPGTALRNQPQHFGDGTRLSIL.

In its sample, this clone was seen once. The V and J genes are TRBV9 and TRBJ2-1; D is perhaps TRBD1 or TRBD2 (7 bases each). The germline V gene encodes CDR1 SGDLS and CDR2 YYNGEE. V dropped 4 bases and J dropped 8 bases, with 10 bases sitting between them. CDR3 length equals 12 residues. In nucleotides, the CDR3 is TGTGCCAGCAGCTCAGGGGGGGATGAGCAGTTCTTC. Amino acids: CASSSGGDEQFF.

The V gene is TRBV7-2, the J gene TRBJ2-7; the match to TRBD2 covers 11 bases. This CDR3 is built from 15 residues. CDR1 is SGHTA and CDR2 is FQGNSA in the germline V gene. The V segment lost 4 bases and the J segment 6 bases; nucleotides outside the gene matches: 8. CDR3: CASSSNALAGVEQYF. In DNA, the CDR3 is TGTGCCAGCAGCTCCAACGCACTAGCGGGAGTCGAGCAGTACTTC.

The CDR3 loop is CASSSRGAENIQYF. The CDR3 DNA sequence: TGTGCCAGCAGTTCCCGGGGGGCGGAAAACATTCAGTACTTC. The chain joins TRBV27 to TRBJ2-4; tentatively, D is TRBD2 (7 bases). Germline loops: CDR1 MNHEY, CDR2 SMNVEV (reference sequence). V was cut by 4 bases and J by 5 bases, with 12 bases left in between. This CDR3 is 14 amino acids long.

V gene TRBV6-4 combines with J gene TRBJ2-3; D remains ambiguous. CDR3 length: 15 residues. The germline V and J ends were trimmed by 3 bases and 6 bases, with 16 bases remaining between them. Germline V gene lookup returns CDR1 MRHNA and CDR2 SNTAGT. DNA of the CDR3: TGTGCCAGCAGTGAGGCCTTCGCCCCCGGGGATACGCAGTATTTT. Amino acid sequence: CASSEAFAPGDTQYF.

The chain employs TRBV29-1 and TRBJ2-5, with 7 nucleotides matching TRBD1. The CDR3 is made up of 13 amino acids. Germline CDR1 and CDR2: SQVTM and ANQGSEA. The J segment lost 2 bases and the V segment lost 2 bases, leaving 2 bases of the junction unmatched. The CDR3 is CSVELGQQETQYF. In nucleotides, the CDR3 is TGCAGCGTTGAATTGGGACAGCAAGAGACCCAGTACTTC.